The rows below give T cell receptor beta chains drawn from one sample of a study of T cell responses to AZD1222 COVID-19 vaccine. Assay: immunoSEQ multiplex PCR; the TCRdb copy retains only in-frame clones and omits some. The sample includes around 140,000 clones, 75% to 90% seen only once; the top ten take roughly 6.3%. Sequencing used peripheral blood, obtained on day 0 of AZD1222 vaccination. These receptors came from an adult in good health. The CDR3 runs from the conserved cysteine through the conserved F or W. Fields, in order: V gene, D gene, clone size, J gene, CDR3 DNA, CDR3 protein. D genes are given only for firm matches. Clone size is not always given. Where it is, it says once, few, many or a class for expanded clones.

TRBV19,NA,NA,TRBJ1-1,TGTGCCAGTAGTATTGGGGGTGGCACTGAAGCTTTCTTT,CASSIGGGTEAFF
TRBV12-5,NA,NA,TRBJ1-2,TGTGCTAGTGGTTTCGTTGAGGGAACCGGTGGCTACACCTTC,CASGFVEGTGGYTF
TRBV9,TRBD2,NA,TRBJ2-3,TGTGCCAGCAGCGCAACAGTTAATAGCGGGGGACACACAGATACGCAGTATTTT,CASSATVNSGGHTDTQYF
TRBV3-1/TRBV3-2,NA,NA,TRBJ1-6,TGTGCCAGCAGTCTCGCCGGGTACGGGGAGAATTCACCCCTCCACTTT,CASSLAGYGENSPLHF
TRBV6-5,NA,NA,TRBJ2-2,TGTGGGACCGGGGTAGCGAGGACCGGGGAGCTGTTTTTT,CGTGVARTGELFF
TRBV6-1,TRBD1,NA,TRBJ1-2,TGTGCCAGCAGTGAAGCTTTGCAGGGGGCAAAACGGTATGGCTACACCTTC,CASSEALQGAKRYGYTF
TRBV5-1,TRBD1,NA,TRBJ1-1,TGCGCCAGCAGCTTGGGGGACAGCGTAAGGACTGAAGCTTTCTTT,CASSLGDSVRTEAFF
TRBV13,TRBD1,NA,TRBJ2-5,TGTGCCAGCAGCGACAGGGGGCAAGAGACCCAGTACTTC,CASSDRGQETQYF
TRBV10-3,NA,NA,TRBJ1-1,TGTGCCATCAGTTCGTGGGACGGTCGGAACACTGAAGCTTTCTTT,CAISSWDGRNTEAFF
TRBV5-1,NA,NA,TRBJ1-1,TGCGCCAGCAGCACCACGATGGGGGAAGAAAGTGAAGCTTTCTTT,CASSTTMGEESEAFF
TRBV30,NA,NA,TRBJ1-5,TGTGCCTGGAGTGTACTCAGGGATCAGCCCCAGCATTTT,CAWSVLRDQPQHF
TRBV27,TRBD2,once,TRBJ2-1,TGTGCCAGCAGTTTGGACGGGGGGGCACGCAATGAGCAGTTCTTC,CASSLDGGARNEQFF
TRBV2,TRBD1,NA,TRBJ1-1,TGTGCCAGCAGAGAAAGGGGGCGCCGGGCATACGCGGCTTTCTTT,CASRERGRRAYAAFF
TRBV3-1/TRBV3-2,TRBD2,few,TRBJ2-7,TGTGCCAGCAGCCTTCGGGGGCTAGCGGGGGTACAAGGTCTCGACGAGCAGTACTTC,CASSLRGLAGVQGLDEQYF
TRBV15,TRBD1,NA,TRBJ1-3,TGTGCCACCAGCCAGGACAGGGGTGGAAACACCATATATTTT,CATSQDRGGNTIYF
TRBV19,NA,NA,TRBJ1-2,TGTGCCAGTAGTATTTATCTGGGGGGCTTAAGCTATGGCTACACCTTC,CASSIYLGGLSYGYTF
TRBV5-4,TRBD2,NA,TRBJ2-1,TGTGCCAGCAGCCTGGGCAGCGGGGGGGAAGACAATGAGCAGTTCTTC,CASSLGSGGEDNEQFF
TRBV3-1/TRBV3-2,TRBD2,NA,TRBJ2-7,TGTGCCAGCAGCCAACAACCGGGGGGCGAGCAGTACTTC,CASSQQPGGEQYF
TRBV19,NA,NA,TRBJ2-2,TGTGCCAGTAGTATGAGGTCCGTTGGACTAACCGGGGAGCTGTTTTTT,CASSMRSVGLTGELFF
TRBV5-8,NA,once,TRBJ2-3,TGTGCCAGCCACCGAGGGGGGGTAGATACGCAGTATTTT,CASHRGGVDTQYF
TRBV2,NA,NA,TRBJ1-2,TGTGCCAGCAGTGAATTCGGTGAGGGACGGGGCTACACCTTC,CASSEFGEGRGYTF
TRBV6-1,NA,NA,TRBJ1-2,TGTGCCAGCAGTGAAAGTTTGGGCGGCAGGGACTATGGCTACACCTTC,CASSESLGGRDYGYTF
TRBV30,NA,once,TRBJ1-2,TGTGCCTGGAGTGAAGGGTACTATGGCTACACCTTC,CAWSEGYYGYTF
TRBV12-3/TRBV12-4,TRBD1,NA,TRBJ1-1,TGTGCCAGTACAGGGGGATTGAACACTGAAGCTTTCTTT,CASTGGLNTEAFF
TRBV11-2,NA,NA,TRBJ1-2,TGTGCCAGCAGCTATACGGACGGAGGCTACACCTTC,CASSYTDGGYTF
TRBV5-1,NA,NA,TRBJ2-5,TGCGCCAGCAGCCCGGCGGAGAGGTCTGAGACCCAGTACTTC,CASSPAERSETQYF
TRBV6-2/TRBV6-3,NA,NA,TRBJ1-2,TGTGCCAGCAGTTACGAGGACTATGGCTACACCTTC,CASSYEDYGYTF
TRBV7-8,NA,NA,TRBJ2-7,TGCGCCAGCAGCTCATCACAGTACAGGGCCAGAGGGGAGGACTTC,CASSSSQYRARGEDF
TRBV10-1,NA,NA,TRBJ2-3,TGCGCCAGCAGTGTGAAGGATACGCAGTATTTT,CASSVKDTQYF
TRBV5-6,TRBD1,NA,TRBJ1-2,TGTGCCAGCACAGACAGGGTGGGGTATGGCTACACCTTC,CASTDRVGYGYTF
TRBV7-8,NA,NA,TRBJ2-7,TGTGCCAGCAGCTTAGCGCGTGTGGGCTACGAGCAGTACTTC,CASSLARVGYEQYF
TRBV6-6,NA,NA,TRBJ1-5,TGTGCCAGCACAAACTCAGGACAGACGAATCAGCCCCAGCATTTT,CASTNSGQTNQPQHF
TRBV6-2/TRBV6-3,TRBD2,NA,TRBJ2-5,TGTGCCAGCAGTAGGACCCAACTAGCGGGGGGAGAGACCCAGTACTTC,CASSRTQLAGGETQYF
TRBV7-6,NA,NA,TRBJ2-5,TGTGCCAGCAGCGAAGAGCCTTCAGGGGAGACCCAGTACTTC,CASSEEPSGETQYF
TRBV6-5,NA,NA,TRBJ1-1,TGTGCCAGCAGTTACGGGTACGCGAACACTGAAGCTTTCTTT,CASSYGYANTEAFF
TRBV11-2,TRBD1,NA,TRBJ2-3,TGTGCCAGCAGCTTAGCGAGCAGGGGGCTTGTCGTTGGCACAGATACGCAGTATTTT,CASSLASRGLVVGTDTQYF
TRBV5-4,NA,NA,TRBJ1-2,TGTGCCAGCAGCTTGGAACATAACTATGGCTACACCTTC,CASSLEHNYGYTF
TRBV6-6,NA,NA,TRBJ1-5,TGTGCCAGCAGTAACCACCGTGGTCAAGTAAGGCCCCAGCATTTT,CASSNHRGQVRPQHF
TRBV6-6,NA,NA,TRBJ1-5,TGTGCCAGCAGACAGGATCTCAATCAGCCCCAGCATTTT,CASRQDLNQPQHF
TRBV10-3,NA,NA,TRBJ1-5,TGTGCCATCAGTGAGTTCACAGGAGGGAATCAGCCCCAGCATTTT,CAISEFTGGNQPQHF
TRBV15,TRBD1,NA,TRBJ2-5,TGTGCCACCAGCCTGGGACAGAGGGAGACCCAGTACTTC,CATSLGQRETQYF
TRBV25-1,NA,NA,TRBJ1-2,TGTGCCAGCGTCGGACGGGGAAGTAACTATGGCTACACCTTC,CASVGRGSNYGYTF
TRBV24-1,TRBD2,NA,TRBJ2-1,TGTGCCACCAGTGACCCAGGACTAGCGGGGGGCAATGAGCAGTTCTTC,CATSDPGLAGGNEQFF
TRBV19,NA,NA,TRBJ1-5,TGTGCCAGTAGTATTTCCTGGTATGGCAATCAGCCCCAGCATTTT,CASSISWYGNQPQHF
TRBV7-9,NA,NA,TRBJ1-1,TGTGCCAGCAGCTTTTTGGGTGGGGAGGAAGCTTTCTTT,CASSFLGGEEAFF
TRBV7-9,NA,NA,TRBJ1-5,TGTGCCAGTCAGCCCCAGCATTTT,CASQPQHF
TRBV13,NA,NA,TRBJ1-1,TGTGCCAGCAGCTCCCAAGGACGGAACACTGAAGCTTTCTTT,CASSSQGRNTEAFF
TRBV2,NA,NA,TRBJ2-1,TGTGCCAGCAGCGCGGCGTCGGTTCCGACTTCTAGCTCCTACAATGAGCAGTTCTTC,CASSAASVPTSSSYNEQFF
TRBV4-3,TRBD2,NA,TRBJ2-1,TGCGCCAGCAGCCAGGACGGGGGGGAGCAGTTCTTC,CASSQDGGEQFF
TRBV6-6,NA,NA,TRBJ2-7,TGTGCCAGCGGAACCGGCCGGCCGGACCTTTACGAGCAGTACTTC,CASGTGRPDLYEQYF
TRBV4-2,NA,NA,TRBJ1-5,TGTGCCAGCAGCGAAGACGAGTACTCTTGGAACCACTTGAACAATCAGCCCCAGCATTTT,CASSEDEYSWNHLNNQPQHF
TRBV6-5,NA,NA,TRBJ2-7,TGTGCCAGCTACCGGGGCAACACCTACGAGCAGTACTTC,CASYRGNTYEQYF
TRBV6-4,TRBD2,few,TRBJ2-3,TGTGCCAGCAGTGCGGATAGCGGGGGGGCGGATACGCAGTATTTT,CASSADSGGADTQYF
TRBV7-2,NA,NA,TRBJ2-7,TGTGCCAGCAGCTTAGCTAGGTCCTACGAGCAGTACTTC,CASSLARSYEQYF